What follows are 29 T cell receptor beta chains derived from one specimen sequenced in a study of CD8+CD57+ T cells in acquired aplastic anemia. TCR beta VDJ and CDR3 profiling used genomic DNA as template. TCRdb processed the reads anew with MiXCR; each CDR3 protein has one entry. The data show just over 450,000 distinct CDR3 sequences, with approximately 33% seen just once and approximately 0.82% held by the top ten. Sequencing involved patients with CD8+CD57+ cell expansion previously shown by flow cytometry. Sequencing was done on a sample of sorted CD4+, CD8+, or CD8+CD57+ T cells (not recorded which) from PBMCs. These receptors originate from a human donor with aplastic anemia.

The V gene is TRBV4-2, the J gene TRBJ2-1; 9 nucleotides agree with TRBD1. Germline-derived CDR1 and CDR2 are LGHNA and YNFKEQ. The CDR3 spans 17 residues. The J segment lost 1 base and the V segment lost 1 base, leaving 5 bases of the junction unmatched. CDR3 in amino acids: CASSQGTGDLSYNEQFF. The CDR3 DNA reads TGTGCCAGCAGCCAAGGGACAGGGGATCTTTCCTACAATGAGCAGTTCTTC.

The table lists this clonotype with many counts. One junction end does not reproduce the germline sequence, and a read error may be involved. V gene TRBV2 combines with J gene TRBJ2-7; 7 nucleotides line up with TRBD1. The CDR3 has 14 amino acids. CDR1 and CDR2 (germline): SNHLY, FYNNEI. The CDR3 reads CAIKGTDQTYEQCF. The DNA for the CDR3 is TGTGCCATCAAAGGGACAGACCAAACCTACGAGCAGTGCTTC.

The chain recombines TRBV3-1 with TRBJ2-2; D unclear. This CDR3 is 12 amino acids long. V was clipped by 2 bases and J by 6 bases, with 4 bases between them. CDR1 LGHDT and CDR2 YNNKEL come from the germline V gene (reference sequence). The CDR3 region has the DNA TGTGCCAGCAGCCAAATGTCCGGGGAGCTGTTTTTT. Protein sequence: CASSQMSGELFF. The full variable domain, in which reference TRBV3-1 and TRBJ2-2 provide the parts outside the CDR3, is DTAVSQTPKYLVTQMGNDKSIKCEQNLGHDTMYWYKQDSKKFLKIMFSYNNKELIINETVPNRFSPKSPDKAHLNLHINSLELGDSAVYFCASSQMSGELFFGEGSRLTVL.

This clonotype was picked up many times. CDR3 DNA sequence: TGTGCCACCAGCAGAGATGAACATAATTCACCCCTCCACTTT. Its translation: CATSRDEHNSPLHF. This sequence joins TRBV15 and TRBJ1-6; D uncertain. The CDR3 loop spans 14 amino acids. Between the trimmed V and J ends, which lost 0 bases and 5 bases, there was a span of 5 bases. Per germline, CDR1 LNHNV and CDR2 YYDKDF (reference sequence).

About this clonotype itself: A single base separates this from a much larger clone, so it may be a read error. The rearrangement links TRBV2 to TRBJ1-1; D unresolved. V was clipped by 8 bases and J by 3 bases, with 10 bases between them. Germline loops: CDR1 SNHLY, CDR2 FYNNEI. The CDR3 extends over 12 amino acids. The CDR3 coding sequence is TGTGCCAGCTTTGAATTGGACACTGAAGCTTTCTTT. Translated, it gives CASFELDTEAFF.

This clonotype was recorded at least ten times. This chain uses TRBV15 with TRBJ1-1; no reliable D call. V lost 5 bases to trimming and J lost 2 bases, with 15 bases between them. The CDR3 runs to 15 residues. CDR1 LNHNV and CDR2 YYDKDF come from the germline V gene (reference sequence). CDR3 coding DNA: TGTGCCACCAGCCTAGAATTGGGTTCCAACACTGAAGCTTTCTTT. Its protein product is CATSLELGSNTEAFF.

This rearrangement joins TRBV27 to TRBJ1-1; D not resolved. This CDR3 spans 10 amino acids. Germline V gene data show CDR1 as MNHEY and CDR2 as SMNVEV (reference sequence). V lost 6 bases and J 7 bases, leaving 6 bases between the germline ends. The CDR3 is CASSPLEAFF. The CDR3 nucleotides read TGTGCCAGCAGCCCCCTTGAAGCTTTCTTT.

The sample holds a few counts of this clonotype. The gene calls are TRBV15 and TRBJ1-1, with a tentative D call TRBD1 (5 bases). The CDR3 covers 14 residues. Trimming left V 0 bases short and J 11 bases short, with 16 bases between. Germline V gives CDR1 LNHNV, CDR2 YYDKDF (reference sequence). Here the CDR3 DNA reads TGTGCCACCAGCAGAGATGAAGAAAGGGGTTGCGCTTTCTTT. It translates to CATSRDEERGCAFF.

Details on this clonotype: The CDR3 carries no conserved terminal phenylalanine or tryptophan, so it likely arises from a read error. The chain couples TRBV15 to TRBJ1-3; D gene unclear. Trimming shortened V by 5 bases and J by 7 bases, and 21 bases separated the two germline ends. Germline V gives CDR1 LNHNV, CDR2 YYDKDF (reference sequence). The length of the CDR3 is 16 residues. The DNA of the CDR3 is TGTGCCACCAGCCCCCGAGGGCGGAGGGCACTGAACACCATATATTCT. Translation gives CATSPRGRRALNTIYS.

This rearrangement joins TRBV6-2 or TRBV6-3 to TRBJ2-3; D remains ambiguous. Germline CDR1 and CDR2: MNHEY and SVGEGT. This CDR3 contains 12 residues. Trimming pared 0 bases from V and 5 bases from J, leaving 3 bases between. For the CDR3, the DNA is TGTGCCAGCAGTTACTCGCAAGATACGCAGTATTTT. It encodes CASSYSQDTQYF.

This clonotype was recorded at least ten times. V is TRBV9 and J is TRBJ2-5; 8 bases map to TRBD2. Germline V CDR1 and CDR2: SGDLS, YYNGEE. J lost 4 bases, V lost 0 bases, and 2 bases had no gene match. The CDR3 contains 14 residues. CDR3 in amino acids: CASSVVAGGETQYF. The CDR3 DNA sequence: TGTGCCAGCAGCGTAGTTGCGGGAGGAGAGACCCAGTACTTC.

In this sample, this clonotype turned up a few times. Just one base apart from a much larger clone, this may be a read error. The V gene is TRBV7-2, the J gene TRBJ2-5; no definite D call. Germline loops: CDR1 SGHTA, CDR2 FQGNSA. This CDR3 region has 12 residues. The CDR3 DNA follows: TGTGCCAGCGGCTTAATTCGCGAGACCCAGTACTTC. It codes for CASGLIRETQYF.

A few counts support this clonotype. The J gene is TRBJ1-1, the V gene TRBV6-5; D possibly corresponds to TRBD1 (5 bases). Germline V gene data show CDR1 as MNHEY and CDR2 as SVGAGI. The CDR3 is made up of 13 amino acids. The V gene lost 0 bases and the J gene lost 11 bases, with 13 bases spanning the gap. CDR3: CASSYSRQGEAFF. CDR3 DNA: TGTGCCAGCAGTTACTCTAGACAAGGGGAGGCTTTCTTT.

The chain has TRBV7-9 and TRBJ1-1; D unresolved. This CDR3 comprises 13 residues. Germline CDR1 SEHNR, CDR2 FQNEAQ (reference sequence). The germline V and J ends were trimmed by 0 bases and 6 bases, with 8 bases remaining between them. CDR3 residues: CASSLAGSSEAFF. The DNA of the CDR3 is TGTGCCAGCAGCTTAGCCGGGTCCTCTGAAGCTTTCTTT. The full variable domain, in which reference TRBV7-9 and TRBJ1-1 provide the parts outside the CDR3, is DTGVSQNPRHKITKRGQNVTFRCDPISEHNRLYWYRQTLGQGPEFLTYFQNEAQLEKSRLLSDRFSAERPKGSFSTLEIQRTEQGDSAMYLCASSLAGSSEAFFGQGTRLTVV.

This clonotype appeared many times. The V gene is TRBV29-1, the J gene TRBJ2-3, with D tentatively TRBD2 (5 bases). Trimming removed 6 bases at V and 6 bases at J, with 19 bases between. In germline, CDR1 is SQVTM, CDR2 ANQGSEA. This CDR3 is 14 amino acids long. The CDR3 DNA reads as TGCAGCGTCCTAGGGCGGCTAGCTAGTGATACGCAGTATTTT. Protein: CSVLGRLASDTQYF.

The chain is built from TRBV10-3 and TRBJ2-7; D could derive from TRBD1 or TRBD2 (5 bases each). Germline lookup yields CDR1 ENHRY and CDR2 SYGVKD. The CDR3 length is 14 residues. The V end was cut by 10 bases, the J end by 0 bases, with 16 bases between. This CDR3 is CASSSFGTSYEQYF. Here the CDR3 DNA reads TGTGCCAGCAGCTCCTTCGGGACCTCCTACGAGCAGTACTTC.

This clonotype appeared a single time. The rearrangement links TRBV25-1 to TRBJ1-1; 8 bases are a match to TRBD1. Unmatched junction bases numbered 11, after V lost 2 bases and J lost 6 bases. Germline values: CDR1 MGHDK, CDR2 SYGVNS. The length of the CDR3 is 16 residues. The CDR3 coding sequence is TGTGCCAGCAGTGAAGCGGCGACAGGGGCGGACCCTGAAGCTTTCTTT. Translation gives CASSEAATGADPEAFF.

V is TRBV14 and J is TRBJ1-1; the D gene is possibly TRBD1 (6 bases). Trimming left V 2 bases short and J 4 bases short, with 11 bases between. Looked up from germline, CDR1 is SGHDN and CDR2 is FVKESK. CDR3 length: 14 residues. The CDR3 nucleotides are TGTGCCAGCAGCCAAAGGATACAGGGCACTGAAGCTTTCTTT. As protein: CASSQRIQGTEAFF.

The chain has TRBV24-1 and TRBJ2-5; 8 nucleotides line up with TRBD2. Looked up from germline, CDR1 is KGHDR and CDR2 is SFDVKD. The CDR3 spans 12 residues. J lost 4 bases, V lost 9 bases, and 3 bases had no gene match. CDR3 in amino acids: CATSAGGETQYF. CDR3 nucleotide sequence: TGTGCCACCTCGGCGGGAGGAGAGACCCAGTACTTC.

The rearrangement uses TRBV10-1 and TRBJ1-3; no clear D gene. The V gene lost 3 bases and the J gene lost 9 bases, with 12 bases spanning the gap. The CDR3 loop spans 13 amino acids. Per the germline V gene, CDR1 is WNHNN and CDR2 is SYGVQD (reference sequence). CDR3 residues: CASSEAPSGTIYF. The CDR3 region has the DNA TGCGCCAGCAGTGAAGCACCGAGCGGCACCATATATTTT.

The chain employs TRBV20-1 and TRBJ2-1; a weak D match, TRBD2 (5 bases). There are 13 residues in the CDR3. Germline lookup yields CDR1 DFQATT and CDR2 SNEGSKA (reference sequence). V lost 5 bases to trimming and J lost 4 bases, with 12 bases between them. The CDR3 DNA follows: TGCAGTGCTCCCGGGCGGAGGTACAATGAGCAGTTCTTC. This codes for CSAPGRRYNEQFF.

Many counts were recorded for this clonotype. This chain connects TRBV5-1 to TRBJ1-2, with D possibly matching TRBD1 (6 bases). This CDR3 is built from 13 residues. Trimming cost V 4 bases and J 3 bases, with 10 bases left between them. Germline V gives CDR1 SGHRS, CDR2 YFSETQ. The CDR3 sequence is CASSMGADYGYTF. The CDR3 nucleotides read TGCGCCAGCAGCATGGGGGCTGACTATGGCTACACCTTC. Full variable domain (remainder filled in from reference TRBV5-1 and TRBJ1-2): KAGVTQTPRYLIKTRGQQVTLSCSPISGHRSVSWYQQTPGQGLQFLFEYFSETQRNKGNFPGRFSGRQFSNSRSEMNVSTLELGDSALYLCASSMGADYGYTFGSGTRLTVV.

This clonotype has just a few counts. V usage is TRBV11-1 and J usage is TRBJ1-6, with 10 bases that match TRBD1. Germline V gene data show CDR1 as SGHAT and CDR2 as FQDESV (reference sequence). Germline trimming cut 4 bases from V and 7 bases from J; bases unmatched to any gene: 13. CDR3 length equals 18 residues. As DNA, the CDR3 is TGTGCCAGCAGCTCTGGAACCCGGGACAGGGGAGGCAATTCACCCCTCCACTTT. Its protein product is CASSSGTRDRGGNSPLHF.

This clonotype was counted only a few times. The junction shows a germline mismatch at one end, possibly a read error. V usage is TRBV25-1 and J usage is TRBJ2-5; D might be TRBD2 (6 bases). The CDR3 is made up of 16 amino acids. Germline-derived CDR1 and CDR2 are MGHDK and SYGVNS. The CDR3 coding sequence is TGCGCCAGCAGCGGGTCGGATAGCGTAGTCCAAGAGGCCCAGTACTTC. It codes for CASSGSDSVVQEAQYF.

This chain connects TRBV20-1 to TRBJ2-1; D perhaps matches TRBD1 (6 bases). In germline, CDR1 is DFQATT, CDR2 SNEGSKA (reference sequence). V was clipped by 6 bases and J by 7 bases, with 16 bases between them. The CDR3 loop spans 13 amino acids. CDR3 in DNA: TGCAGTGCCGTAGACGGACAGAGAAATGAGCAGTTCTTC. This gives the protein CSAVDGQRNEQFF.

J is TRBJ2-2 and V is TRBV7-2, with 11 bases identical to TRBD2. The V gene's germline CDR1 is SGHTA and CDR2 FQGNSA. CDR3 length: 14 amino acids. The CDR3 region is CATGLAANTGELFF. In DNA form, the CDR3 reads TGTGCTACGGGACTAGCGGCGAACACCGGGGAGCTGTTTTTT. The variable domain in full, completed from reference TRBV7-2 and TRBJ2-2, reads GAGVSQSPSNKVTEKGKDVELRCDPISGHTALYWYRQSLGQGLEFLIYFQGNSAPDKSGLPSDRFSAERTGGSVSTLTIQRTQQEDSAVYLCATGLAANTGELFFGEGSRLTVL.

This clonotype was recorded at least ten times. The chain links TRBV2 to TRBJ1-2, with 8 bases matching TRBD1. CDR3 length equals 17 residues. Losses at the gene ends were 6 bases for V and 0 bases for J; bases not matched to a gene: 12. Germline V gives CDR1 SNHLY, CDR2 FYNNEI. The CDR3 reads CASSETMTGQANYGYTF. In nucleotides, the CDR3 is TGTGCCAGCAGCGAAACCATGACGGGACAGGCTAACTATGGCTACACCTTC. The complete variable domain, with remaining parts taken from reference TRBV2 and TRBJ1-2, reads EPEVTQTPSHQVTQMGQEVILRCVPISNHLYFYWYRQILGQKVEFLVSFYNNEISEKSEIFDDQFSVERPDGSNFTLKIRSTKLEDSAMYFCASSETMTGQANYGYTFGSGTRLTVV.

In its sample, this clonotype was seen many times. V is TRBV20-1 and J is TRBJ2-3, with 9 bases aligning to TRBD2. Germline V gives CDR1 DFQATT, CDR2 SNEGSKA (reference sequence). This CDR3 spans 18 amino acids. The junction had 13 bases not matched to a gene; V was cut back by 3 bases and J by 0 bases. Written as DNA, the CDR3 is TGCAGTGCTAGTCAAATCGGGGCTAGCGGGACAAGCACAGATACGCAGTATTTT. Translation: CSASQIGASGTSTDTQYF.

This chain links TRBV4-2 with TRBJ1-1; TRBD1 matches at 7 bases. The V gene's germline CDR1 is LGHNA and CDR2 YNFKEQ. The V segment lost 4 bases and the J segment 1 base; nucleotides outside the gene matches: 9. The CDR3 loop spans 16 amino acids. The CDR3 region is CASSLSGTAANTEAFF. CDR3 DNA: TGTGCCAGCAGCCTTTCCGGGACAGCCGCGAACACTGAAGCTTTCTTT.